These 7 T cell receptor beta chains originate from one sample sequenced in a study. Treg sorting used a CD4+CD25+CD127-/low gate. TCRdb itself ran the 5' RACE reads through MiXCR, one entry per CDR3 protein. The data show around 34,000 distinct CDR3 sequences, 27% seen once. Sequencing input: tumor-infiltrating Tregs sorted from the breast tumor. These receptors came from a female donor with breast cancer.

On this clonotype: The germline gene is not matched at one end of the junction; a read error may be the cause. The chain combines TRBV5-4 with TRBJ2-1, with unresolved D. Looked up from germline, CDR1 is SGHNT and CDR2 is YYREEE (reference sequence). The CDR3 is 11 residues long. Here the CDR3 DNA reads TGTGCCGGCAGCCGCCTCAATGAGCAGTTCTTC. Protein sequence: CAGSRLNEQFF.

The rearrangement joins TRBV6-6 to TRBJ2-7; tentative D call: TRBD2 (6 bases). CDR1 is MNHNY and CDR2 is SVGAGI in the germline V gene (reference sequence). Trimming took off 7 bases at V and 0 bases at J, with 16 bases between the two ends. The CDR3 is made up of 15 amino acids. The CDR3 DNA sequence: TGTGCCAGCAAACTAGCCCCGGACCTCTCCTACGAGCAGTACTTC. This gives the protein CASKLAPDLSYEQYF.

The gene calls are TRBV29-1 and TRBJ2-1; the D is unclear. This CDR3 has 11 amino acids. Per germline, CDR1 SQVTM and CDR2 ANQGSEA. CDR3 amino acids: CSVTENNEQFF. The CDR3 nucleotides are TGCAGTGTAACAGAGAACAATGAGCAGTTCTTC.

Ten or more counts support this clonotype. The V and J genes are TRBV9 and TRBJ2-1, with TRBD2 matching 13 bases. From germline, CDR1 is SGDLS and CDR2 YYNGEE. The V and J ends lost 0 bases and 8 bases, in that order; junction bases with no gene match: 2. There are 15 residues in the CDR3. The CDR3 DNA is TGTGCCAGCAGCGTAGGACTAGCGGGAGGATATGAGCAGTTCTTC. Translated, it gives CASSVGLAGGYEQFF.

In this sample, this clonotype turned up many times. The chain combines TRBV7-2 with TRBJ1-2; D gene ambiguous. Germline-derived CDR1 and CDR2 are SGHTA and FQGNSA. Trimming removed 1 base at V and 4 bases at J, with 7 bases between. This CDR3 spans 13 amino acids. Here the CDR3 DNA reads TGTGCCAGCAGCTTAGGGATGGGCTATGGCTACACCTTC. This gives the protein CASSLGMGYGYTF.

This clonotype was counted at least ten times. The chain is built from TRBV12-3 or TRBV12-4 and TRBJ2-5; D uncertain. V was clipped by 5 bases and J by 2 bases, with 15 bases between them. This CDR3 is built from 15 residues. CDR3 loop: CASSRTRGRQETQYF. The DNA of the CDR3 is TGTGCCAGCAGTCGAACCCGCGGACGGCAAGAGACCCAGTACTTC.

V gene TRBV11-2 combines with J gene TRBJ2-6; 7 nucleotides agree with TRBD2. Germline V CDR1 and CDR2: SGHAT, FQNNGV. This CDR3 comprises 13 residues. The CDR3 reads CAIRGAGANVLTF. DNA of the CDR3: TGTGCTATTCGGGGGGCTGGGGCCAACGTCCTGACTTTC.